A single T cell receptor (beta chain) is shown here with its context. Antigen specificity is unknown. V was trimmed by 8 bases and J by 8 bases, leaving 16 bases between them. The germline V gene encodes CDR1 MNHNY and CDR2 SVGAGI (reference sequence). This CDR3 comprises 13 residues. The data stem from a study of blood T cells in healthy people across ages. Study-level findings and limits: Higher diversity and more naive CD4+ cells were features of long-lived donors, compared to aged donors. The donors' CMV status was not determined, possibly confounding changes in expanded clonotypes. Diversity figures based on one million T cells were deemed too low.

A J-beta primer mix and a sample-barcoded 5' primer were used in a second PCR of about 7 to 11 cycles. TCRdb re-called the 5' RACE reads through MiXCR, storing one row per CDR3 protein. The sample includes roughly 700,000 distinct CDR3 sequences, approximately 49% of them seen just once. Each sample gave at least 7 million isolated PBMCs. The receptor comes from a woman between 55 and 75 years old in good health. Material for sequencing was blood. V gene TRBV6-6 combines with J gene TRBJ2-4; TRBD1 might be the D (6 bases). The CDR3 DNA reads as TGTGCCAGCCAAGGGGGTAACCTCTACATTCAGTACTTC. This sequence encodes CASQGGNLYIQYF.